The sequence of this T cell receptor (beta chain) was determined in a study of Ad26.COV2.S vaccination and SARS-CoV-2 variants. About the research overall: Enrollment placed the donor in the COV1001 Ad26.COV2.S trial arm. Dosing was one shot or two shots 56 days apart. Study-wide findings and caveats: Responses of T cells in total may have been underestimated by the TCR breadth and depth analyses.

CDR3 length: 13 amino acids. With 5 bases removed from V and 5 bases from J, the gap between germline ends came to 10 bases. Germline CDR1 is SGHTA and CDR2 is FQGNSA. The sample's treatment: some 20 received Ad26.COV2.S at low or high dose, single or two shots; about 5 received placebo; per-sample allocation not given. At day 63 after the first vaccine or placebo injection, samples were drawn. On this clone: Its antigen is currently unknown.

Sequenced by immunoSEQ multiplex PCR; TCRdb stores in-frame clones only, minus some. The data contain a few hundred thousand clones, roughly 88% of them singletons. This clonotype was sampled from a person between 18 and 65 years old who received the Ad26.COV2.S COVID-19 vaccine or a placebo. The chain couples TRBV7-2 to TRBJ2-1; D might be TRBD1 or TRBD2, each matching 5 bases. Sequencing used peripheral blood, obtained in a trial of Ad26.COV2.S vaccine versus placebo. CDR3 amino acids: CASSMGRNNEQFF. The CDR3 nucleotides are TGTGCCAGCAGCATGGGACGAAACAATGAGCAGTTCTTC. The whole variable domain, filled in from reference TRBV7-2 and TRBJ2-1, reads GAGVSQSPSNKVTEKGKDVELRCDPISGHTALYWYRQSLGQGLEFLIYFQGNSAPDKSGLPSDRFSAERTGGSVSTLTIQRTQQEDSAVYLCASSMGRNNEQFFGPGTRLTVL.